This T cell receptor (beta chain) was identified during a study of blood T cell repertoires in COVID-19. Across the whole study: Specimens from acute and convalescent COVID-19 originated in the United States, Italy and Spain. In each case, the material was cDNA or gDNA derived from T cells, B-cell-depleted T cells, or PBMCs.

In the source study's methods: Amplification from reference gene primers served as the basis for estimated nucleated cell counts. Assay: immunoSEQ multiplex PCR; the TCRdb copy retains only in-frame clones and omits some. The D gene and trimming were derived from the DNA, and the V and J assignments and clone size from that table. This sample has about 160,000 clones, with 87% found just once. This TCR derives from a man older than 75 with acute or convalescent COVID-19. Input material: peripheral blood.

CDR3 protein: CASSLTGTVTYEQYF. The CDR3 DNA reads TGTGCCAGCAGCCTGACCGGGACAGTAACGTACGAGCAGTACTTC. V usage is TRBV5-5 and J usage is TRBJ2-7; 7 positions match TRBD1. The CDR3 is made up of 15 amino acids. V shed 4 bases and J 4 bases; nucleotides not matched to a gene: 11. Germline V lookup: CDR1 SGHKS, CDR2 YYEKEE (reference sequence).